The rows below give T cell receptor beta chains drawn from one sample of a study of technical replicates of blood from a few donors. Only in-frame clones appear in the TCRdb table, and some are missing; sequencing was by immunoSEQ multiplex PCR. The table lists about 16,000 clones, roughly 87% of them singletons. The sequenced material came from PBMCs. The receptors derive from a human donor in good health. Each CDR3 is given with its conserved first and last residue. A D gene is named only where the DNA matches it firmly. Expanded clones are given a class, and other clones once, few, many or no size at all.

J gene: TRBJ2-7; V gene: TRBV28; D gene: TRBD1; clone size: once; CDR3 protein: CASSLDRVGEQYF; CDR3 DNA: TGTGCCAGCAGCCTAGACAGGGTTGGCGAGCAGTACTTC
J gene: TRBJ2-1; V gene: TRBV2; D gene: TRBD2; clone size: -; CDR3 protein: CASNPTTGTSGRAVYNEQFF; CDR3 DNA: TGTGCCAGCAACCCAACGACCGGGACTAGCGGGAGAGCGGTATACAATGAGCAGTTCTTC
J gene: TRBJ2-5; V gene: TRBV27; D gene: -; clone size: -; CDR3 protein: CASSSFSRRETQYF; CDR3 DNA: TGTGCCAGCAGTTCCTTTAGCCGGCGAGAGACCCAGTACTTC
J gene: TRBJ2-3; V gene: TRBV5-1; D gene: TRBD2; clone size: -; CDR3 protein: CASSLAAGGRDTQYF; CDR3 DNA: TGCGCCAGCAGCTTGGCGGCGGGAGGGAGAGATACGCAGTATTTT
J gene: TRBJ2-7; V gene: TRBV11-2; D gene: -; clone size: -; CDR3 protein: CASSSISDRNYEQYF; CDR3 DNA: TGTGCCAGCAGCTCGATTTCAGACAGGAACTACGAGCAGTACTTC
J gene: TRBJ1-2; V gene: TRBV28; D gene: TRBD1; clone size: few; CDR3 protein: CASSGQGTAWGLEDYGYTF; CDR3 DNA: TGTGCCAGCAGTGGGCAGGGGACAGCGTGGGGACTAGAGGACTATGGCTACACCTTC
J gene: TRBJ2-1; V gene: TRBV6-5; D gene: TRBD2; clone size: -; CDR3 protein: CASSPLGSGLYEQFF; CDR3 DNA: TGTGCCAGCAGCCCTCTAGGTAGCGGGCTCTATGAGCAGTTCTTC
J gene: TRBJ2-2; V gene: TRBV2; D gene: -; clone size: -; CDR3 protein: CASTTAFTGELFF; CDR3 DNA: TGTGCCAGCACGACAGCGTTCACCGGGGAGCTGTTTTTT
J gene: TRBJ2-7; V gene: TRBV10-3; D gene: TRBD2; clone size: -; CDR3 protein: CAIGRAGEDEQYF; CDR3 DNA: TGTGCCATCGGGCGAGCGGGAGAGGACGAGCAGTACTTC
J gene: TRBJ2-2; V gene: TRBV25-1; D gene: -; clone size: few; CDR3 protein: CASSPLTPSPQTGELFF; CDR3 DNA: TGTGCCAGCAGCCCCTTAACTCCGTCCCCACAGACCGGGGAGCTGTTTTTT
J gene: TRBJ2-4; V gene: TRBV19; D gene: TRBD2; clone size: -; CDR3 protein: CASSQPGGVAGRNIQYF; CDR3 DNA: TGTGCCAGTAGCCAACCGGGGGGGGTAGCGGGACGAAACATTCAGTACTTC
J gene: TRBJ2-5; V gene: TRBV28; D gene: -; clone size: -; CDR3 protein: CASSPGVLETQYF; CDR3 DNA: TGTGCCAGCAGTCCAGGGGTTCTAGAGACCCAGTACTTC
J gene: TRBJ2-5; V gene: TRBV5-1; D gene: -; clone size: -; CDR3 protein: CARWLEPGNLQETQYF; CDR3 DNA: TGCGCCCGCTGGTTAGAGCCAGGTAATCTCCAAGAGACCCAGTACTTC
J gene: TRBJ1-1; V gene: TRBV19; D gene: -; clone size: -; CDR3 protein: CASNAGPGGENTEAFF; CDR3 DNA: TGTGCCAGTAATGCGGGCCCGGGGGGCGAGAACACTGAAGCTTTCTTT
J gene: TRBJ2-3; V gene: TRBV2; D gene: TRBD1; clone size: -; CDR3 protein: CASSEQGEGTQYF; CDR3 DNA: TGTGCCAGCAGTGAACAGGGGGAAGGTACGCAGTATTTT
J gene: TRBJ1-2; V gene: TRBV9; D gene: -; clone size: few; CDR3 protein: CASSADTSNYGYTF; CDR3 DNA: TGTGCCAGCAGCGCGGACACTTCTAACTATGGCTACACCTTC
J gene: TRBJ2-1; V gene: TRBV10-1; D gene: TRBD2; clone size: -; CDR3 protein: CASSLGTSGRHEQFF; CDR3 DNA: TGCGCCAGCAGCCTCGGGACTAGTGGTAGGCATGAGCAGTTCTTC
J gene: TRBJ2-7; V gene: TRBV27; D gene: -; clone size: -; CDR3 protein: CASSLARGSYEQYF; CDR3 DNA: TGTGCCAGCAGTTTGGCCAGGGGTTCCTACGAGCAGTACTTC
J gene: TRBJ2-3; V gene: TRBV29-1; D gene: TRBD2; clone size: -; CDR3 protein: CSVGTSGSTDTQYF; CDR3 DNA: TGCAGCGTTGGGACTAGCGGGAGCACAGATACGCAGTATTTT
J gene: TRBJ2-5; V gene: TRBV5-1; D gene: TRBD1; clone size: -; CDR3 protein: CASSFGTGEETQYF; CDR3 DNA: TGCGCCAGCAGCTTCGGGACAGGGGAAGAGACCCAGTACTTC
J gene: TRBJ1-2; V gene: TRBV4-2; D gene: -; clone size: -; CDR3 protein: CASSLQGWANYGYTF; CDR3 DNA: TGTGCCAGCAGCTTACAGGGTTGGGCTAACTATGGCTACACCTTC
J gene: TRBJ1-2; V gene: TRBV28; D gene: -; clone size: -; CDR3 protein: CASSLTDYGYTF; CDR3 DNA: TGTGCCAGCAGTTTAACAGACTATGGCTACACCTTC
J gene: TRBJ2-3; V gene: TRBV5-4; D gene: TRBD2; clone size: -; CDR3 protein: CASSFQLAGRGTDTQYF; CDR3 DNA: TGTGCCAGCAGCTTTCAACTAGCGGGGCGGGGCACAGATACGCAGTATTTT
J gene: TRBJ2-3; V gene: TRBV6-6; D gene: -; clone size: -; CDR3 protein: CASTSIGGDTQYF; CDR3 DNA: TGTGCCAGCACGAGTATTGGAGGAGATACGCAGTATTTT